What follows is one T cell receptor (beta chain) and its context. Via MiXCR, TCRdb re-called the 5' RACE reads, giving one row per CDR3 protein. Of 500,000 to 650,000 distinct CDR3 sequences in the sample, less than 15% were seen once. The data originate from a study of T cells after yellow fever vaccination. The source is a man younger than 40 who received the YFV17D yellow fever vaccine. Sample: PBMCs, taken on the day of the yellow fever booster vaccination.

CDR3 nucleotide sequence: TGTGCCAGCAGCCAGGCCGGGACGACGGCCTACGAGCAGTACTTC. Translation: CASSQAGTTAYEQYF. The V call is TRBV7-9, the J call TRBJ2-7; D possibly matches TRBD1 or TRBD2 (5 bases each). The length of the CDR3 is 15 residues. The V and J ends lost 5 bases and 2 bases respectively, with 16 bases between them. Germline V lookup: CDR1 SEHNR, CDR2 FQNEAQ (reference sequence).